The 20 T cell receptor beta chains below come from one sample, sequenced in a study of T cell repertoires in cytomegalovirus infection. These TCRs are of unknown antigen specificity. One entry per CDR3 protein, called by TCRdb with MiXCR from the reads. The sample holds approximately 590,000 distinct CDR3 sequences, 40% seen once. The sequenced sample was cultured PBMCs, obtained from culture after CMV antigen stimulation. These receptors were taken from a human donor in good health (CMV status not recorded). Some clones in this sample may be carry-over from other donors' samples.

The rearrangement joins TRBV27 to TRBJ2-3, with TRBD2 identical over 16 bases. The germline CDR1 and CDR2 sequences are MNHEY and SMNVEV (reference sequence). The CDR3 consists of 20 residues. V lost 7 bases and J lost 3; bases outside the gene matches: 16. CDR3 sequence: CASTTGLAGGPRFITDTQYF. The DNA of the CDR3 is TGTGCCAGCACCACGGGACTAGCGGGAGGGCCTAGATTTATAACAGATACGCAGTATTTT.

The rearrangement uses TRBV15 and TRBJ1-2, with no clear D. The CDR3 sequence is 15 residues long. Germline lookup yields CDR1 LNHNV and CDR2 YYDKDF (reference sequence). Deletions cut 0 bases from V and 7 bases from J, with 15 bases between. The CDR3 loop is CATSRDPGIPTGYTF. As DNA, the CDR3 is TGTGCCACCAGCAGAGATCCGGGGATTCCAACTGGCTACACCTTC.

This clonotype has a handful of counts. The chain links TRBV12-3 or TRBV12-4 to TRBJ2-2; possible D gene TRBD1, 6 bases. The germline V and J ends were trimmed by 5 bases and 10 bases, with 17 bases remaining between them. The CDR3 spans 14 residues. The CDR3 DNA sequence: TGTGCCAGCAGTACACGGACAGCCGGAAAGGAGCTGTTTTTT. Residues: CASSTRTAGKELFF.

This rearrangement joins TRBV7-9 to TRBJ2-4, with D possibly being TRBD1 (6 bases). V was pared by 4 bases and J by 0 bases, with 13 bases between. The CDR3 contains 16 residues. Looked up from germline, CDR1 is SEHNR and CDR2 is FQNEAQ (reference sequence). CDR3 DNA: TGTGCCAGCAGCTACCGGACAGAGATAGCCAAAAACATTCAGTACTTC. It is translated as CASSYRTEIAKNIQYF. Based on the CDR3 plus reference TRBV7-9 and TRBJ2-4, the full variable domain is DTGVSQNPRHKITKRGQNVTFRCDPISEHNRLYWYRQTLGQGPEFLTYFQNEAQLEKSRLLSDRFSAERPKGSFSTLEIQRTEQGDSAMYLCASSYRTEIAKNIQYFGAGTRLSVL.

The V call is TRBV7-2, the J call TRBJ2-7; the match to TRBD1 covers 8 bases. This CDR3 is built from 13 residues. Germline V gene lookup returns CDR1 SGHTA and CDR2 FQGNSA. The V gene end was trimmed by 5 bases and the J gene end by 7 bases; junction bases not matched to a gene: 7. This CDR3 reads CASSLRDRIEQYF. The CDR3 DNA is TGTGCCAGCAGCCTTCGGGACAGGATTGAGCAGTACTTC.

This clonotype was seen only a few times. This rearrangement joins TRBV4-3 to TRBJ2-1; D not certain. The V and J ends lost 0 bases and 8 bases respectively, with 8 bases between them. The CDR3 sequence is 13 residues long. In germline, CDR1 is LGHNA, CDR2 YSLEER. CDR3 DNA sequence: TGCGCCAGCAGCCAAGACCGTGAGGATGAGCAGTTCTTC. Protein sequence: CASSQDREDEQFF.

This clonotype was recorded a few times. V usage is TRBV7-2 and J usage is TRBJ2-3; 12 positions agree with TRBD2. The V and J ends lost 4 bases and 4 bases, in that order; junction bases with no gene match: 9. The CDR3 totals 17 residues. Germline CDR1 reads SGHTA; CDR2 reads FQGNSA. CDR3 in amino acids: CASSSPSGGAQADTQYF. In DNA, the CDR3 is TGTGCCAGCAGCTCCCCTAGCGGGGGGGCTCAGGCAGATACGCAGTATTTT.

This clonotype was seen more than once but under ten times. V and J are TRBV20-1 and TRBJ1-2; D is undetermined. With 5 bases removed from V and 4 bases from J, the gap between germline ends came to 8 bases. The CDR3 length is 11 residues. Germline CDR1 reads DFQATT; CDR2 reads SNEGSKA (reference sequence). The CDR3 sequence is CSALITYGYTF. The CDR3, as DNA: TGCAGTGCTCTCATTACCTATGGCTACACCTTC.

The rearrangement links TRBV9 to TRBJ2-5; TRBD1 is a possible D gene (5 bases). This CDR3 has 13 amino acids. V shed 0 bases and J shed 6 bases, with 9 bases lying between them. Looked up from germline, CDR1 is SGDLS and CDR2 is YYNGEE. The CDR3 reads CASSVGQGQTQYF. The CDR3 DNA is TGTGCCAGCAGCGTAGGGCAGGGCCAGACCCAGTACTTC. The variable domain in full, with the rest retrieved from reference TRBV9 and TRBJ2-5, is DSGVTQTPKHLITATGQRVTLRCSPRSGDLSVYWYQQSLDQGLQFLIQYYNGEERAKGNILERFSAQQFPDLHSELNLSSLELGDSALYFCASSVGQGQTQYFGPGTRLLVL.

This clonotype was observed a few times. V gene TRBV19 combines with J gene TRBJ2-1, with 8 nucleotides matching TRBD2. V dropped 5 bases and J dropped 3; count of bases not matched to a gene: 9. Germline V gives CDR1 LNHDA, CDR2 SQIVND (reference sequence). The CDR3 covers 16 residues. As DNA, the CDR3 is TGTGCCAGTAGTGCGGCGGGCGGGAGGCGCTACAATGAGCAGTTCTTC. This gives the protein CASSAAGGRRYNEQFF. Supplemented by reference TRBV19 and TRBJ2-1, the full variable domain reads DGGITQSPKYLFRKEGQNVTLSCEQNLNHDAMYWYRQDPGQGLRLIYYSQIVNDFQKGDIAEGYSVSREKKESFPLTVTSAQKNPTAFYLCASSAAGGRRYNEQFFGPGTRLTVL.

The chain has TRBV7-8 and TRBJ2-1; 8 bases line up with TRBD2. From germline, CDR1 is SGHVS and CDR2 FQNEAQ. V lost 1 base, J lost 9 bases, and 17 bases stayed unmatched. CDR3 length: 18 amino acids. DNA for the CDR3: TGTGCCAGCAGCTTAGAGGGCACCGGGACTAGAAGTGCATTTGAGCAGTTCTTC. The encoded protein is CASSLEGTGTRSAFEQFF.

DNA of the CDR3: TGTGCCAGCCAGGACGGGACTTACCGGCCAGATACGCAGTATTTT. It encodes CASQDGTYRPDTQYF. This chain connects TRBV19 to TRBJ2-3; possible D gene TRBD2, 6 bases. Per germline, CDR1 LNHDA and CDR2 SQIVND (reference sequence). The CDR3 spans 15 residues. V dropped 9 bases and J dropped 4 bases, with 20 bases sitting between them.

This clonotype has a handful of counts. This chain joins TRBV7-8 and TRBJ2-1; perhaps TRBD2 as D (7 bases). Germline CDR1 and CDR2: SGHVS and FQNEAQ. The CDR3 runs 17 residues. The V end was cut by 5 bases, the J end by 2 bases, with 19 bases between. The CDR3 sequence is CASSRRWGGNAYNEQFF. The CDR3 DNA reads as TGTGCCAGCAGCCGCCGGTGGGGGGGCAACGCCTACAATGAGCAGTTCTTC. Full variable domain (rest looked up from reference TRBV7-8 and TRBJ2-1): GAGVSQSPRYKVAKRGQDVALRCDPISGHVSLFWYQQALGQGPEFLTYFQNEAQLDKSGLPSDRFFAERPEGSVSTLKIQRTQQEDSAVYLCASSRRWGGNAYNEQFFGPGTRLTVL.

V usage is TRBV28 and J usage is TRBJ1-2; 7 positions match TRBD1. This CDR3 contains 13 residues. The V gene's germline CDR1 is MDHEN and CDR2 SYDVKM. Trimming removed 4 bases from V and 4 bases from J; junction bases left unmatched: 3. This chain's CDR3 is CASSYRGFYGYTF. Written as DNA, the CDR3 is TGTGCCAGCAGTTACAGGGGATTCTATGGCTACACCTTC.

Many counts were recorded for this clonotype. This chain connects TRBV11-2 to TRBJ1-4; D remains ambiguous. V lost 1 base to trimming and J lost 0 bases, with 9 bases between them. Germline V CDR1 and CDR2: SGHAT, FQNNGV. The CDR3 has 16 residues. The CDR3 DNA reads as TGTGCCAGCAGCTTAGGGTCCGGTACAACTAATGAAAAACTGTTTTTT. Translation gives CASSLGSGTTNEKLFF.

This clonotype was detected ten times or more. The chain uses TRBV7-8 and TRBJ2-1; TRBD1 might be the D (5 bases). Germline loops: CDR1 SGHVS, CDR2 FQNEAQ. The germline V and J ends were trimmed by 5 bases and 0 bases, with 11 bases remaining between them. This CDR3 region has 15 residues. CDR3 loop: CASSPQGSSYNEQFF. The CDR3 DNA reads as TGTGCCAGCAGCCCCCAGGGAAGCTCCTACAATGAGCAGTTCTTC. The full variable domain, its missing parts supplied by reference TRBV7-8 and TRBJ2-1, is GAGVSQSPRYKVAKRGQDVALRCDPISGHVSLFWYQQALGQGPEFLTYFQNEAQLDKSGLPSDRFFAERPEGSVSTLKIQRTQQEDSAVYLCASSPQGSSYNEQFFGPGTRLTVL.

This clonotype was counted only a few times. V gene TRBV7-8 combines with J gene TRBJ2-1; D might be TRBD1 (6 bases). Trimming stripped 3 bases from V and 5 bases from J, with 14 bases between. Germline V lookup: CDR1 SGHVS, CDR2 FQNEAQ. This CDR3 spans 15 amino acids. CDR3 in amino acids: CASSFRYRVDNEQFF. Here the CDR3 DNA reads TGTGCCAGCAGCTTCCGTTACAGGGTGGACAATGAGCAGTTCTTC.

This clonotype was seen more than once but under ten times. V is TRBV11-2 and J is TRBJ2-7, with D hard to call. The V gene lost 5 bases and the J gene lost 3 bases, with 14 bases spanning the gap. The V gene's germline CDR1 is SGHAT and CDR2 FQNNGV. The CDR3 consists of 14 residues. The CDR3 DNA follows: TGTGCCAGCAGCCCCCACATAAGAATCTACGAGCAGTACTTC. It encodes CASSPHIRIYEQYF.

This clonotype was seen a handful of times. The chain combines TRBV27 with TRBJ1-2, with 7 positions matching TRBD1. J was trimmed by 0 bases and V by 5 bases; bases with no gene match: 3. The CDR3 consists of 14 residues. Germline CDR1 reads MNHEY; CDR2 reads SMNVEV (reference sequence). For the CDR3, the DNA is TGTGCCAGCAGTATCCAGGGGGCTAACTATGGCTACACCTTC. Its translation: CASSIQGANYGYTF.

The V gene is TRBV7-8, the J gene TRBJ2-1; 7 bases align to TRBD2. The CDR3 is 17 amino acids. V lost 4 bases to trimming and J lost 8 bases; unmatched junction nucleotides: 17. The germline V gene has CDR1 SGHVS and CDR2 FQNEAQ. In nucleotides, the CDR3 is TGTGCCAGCAGCTATAAGAGGAGGAAAGCGGGAAACGATGAGCAGTTCTTC. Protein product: CASSYKRRKAGNDEQFF.